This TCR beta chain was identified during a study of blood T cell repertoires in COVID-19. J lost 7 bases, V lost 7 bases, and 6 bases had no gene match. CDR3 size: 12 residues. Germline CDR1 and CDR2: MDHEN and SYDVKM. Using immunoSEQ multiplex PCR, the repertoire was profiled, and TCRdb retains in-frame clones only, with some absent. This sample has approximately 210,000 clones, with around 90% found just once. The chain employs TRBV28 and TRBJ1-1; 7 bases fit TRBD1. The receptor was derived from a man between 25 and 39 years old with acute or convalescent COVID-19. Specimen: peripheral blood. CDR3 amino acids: CASIRQGLEAFF. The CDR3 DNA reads TGTGCCAGCATACGACAGGGACTTGAAGCTTTCTTT. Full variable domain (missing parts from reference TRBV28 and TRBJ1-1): DVKVTQSSRYLVKRTGEKVFLECVQDMDHENMFWYRQDPGLGLRLIYFSYDVKMKEKGDIPEGYSVSREKKERFSLILESASTNQTSMYLCASIRQGLEAFFGQGTRLTVV.